This is a list of T cell receptor beta chains from one sample in a study of T cells in Graves' hyperthyroidism and ophthalmopathy. MiXCR, applied by TCRdb to the multiplex PCR reads, yields one record per CDR3 protein. The sample includes around 250,000 distinct CDR3 sequences, more than 14% of them seen just once. The sample consisted of blood. The origin of the receptors is a woman aged 40 to 50 with Graves' hyperthyroidism that later progressed to Graves' ophthalmopathy. Both conserved end residues are part of each CDR3. A D gene is named only where the DNA matches it firmly. Expanded clones are given a class, and other clones once, few, many or no size at all.

V	J	D	size	CDR3	DNA
TRBV5-1	TRBJ1-3	.	few	CASKMTFSGNTIYF	TGCGCCAGCAAAATGACCTTCTCTGGAAACACCATATATTTT
TRBV20-1	TRBJ2-7	.	many	CSAAGTNHEQYF	TGCAGTGCCGCGGGGACGAACCACGAGCAGTACTTC
TRBV30	TRBJ2-7	.	many	CAWRRLAPGPPEGEQYF	TGTGCCTGGAGAAGATTAGCTCCGGGACCACCGGAGGGCGAGCAGTACTTC
TRBV19	TRBJ2-1	.	many	CASSMGGGDEQFF	TGTGCCAGTAGTATGGGGGGGGGCGATGAGCAGTTCTTC
TRBV19	TRBJ1-2	TRBD1	many	CASSTLRTGAIYGYTF	TGTGCCAGTAGTACGCTTCGGACAGGGGCCATCTATGGCTACACCTTC
TRBV28	TRBJ2-7	.	many	CASSFHIPQGTGLVYEQYF	TGTGCCAGCAGTTTTCACATCCCCCAGGGGACGGGCCTCGTCTACGAGCAGTACTTC
TRBV15	TRBJ2-7	.	many	CATSRDGYEQYF	TGTGCCACCAGCAGGGACGGCTACGAGCAGTACTTC
TRBV6-5	TRBJ2-7	.	many	CASSSEFRTAYEQYF	TGTGCCAGCAGTTCCGAGTTCAGGACTGCCTACGAGCAGTACTTC
TRBV27	TRBJ1-6	TRBD1	many	CASSRRQGNNSPLHF	TGTGCCAGCAGTAGAAGACAGGGGAATAATTCACCCCTCCACTTT
TRBV18	TRBJ2-1	.	many	CASSPTGDLYNEQFF	TGTGCCAGCTCACCCACTGGTGACCTCTACAATGAGCAGTTCTTC
TRBV27	TRBJ2-1	TRBD2	many	CASSRLAGTNYNEQFF	TGTGCCAGCAGTCGACTAGCGGGAACGAACTACAATGAGCAGTTCTTC
TRBV6-5	TRBJ1-5	.	many	CASSYSGGVRQPQHF	TGTGCCAGCAGTTACTCCGGAGGGGTCCGTCAGCCCCAGCATTTT
TRBV4-2	TRBJ1-2	.	many	CASSHPDRDYGYTF	TGTGCCAGCAGCCACCCGGACAGAGACTATGGCTACACCTTC
TRBV20-1	TRBJ1-2	TRBD1	many	CSAGQGAGSNGYTF	TGCAGTGCGGGACAGGGAGCAGGATCTAATGGCTACACCTTC
TRBV4-2	TRBJ2-2	TRBD2	.	CASSQKQREGLWAGELFF	TGTGCCAGCAGCCAAAAACAGCGGGAGGGCCTTTGGGCCGGGGAGCTGTTTTTT
TRBV11-2	TRBJ2-3	.	many	CASSNYQRRTDTQYF	TGTGCCAGCAGCAACTATCAGCGCCGCACAGATACGCAGTATTTT
TRBV20-1	TRBJ2-5	TRBD2	.	CSARGGREEETQYF	TGCAGTGCTAGGGGGGGGCGGGAGGAAGAGACCCAGTACTTC